One sample yielded the 27 T cell receptor beta chains listed below, sequenced in a study of T-cell memory formation after mild COVID-19. TCRdb used MiXCR to reprocess the 5' RACE reads, holding one entry per CDR3 protein. The data contain just over 350,000 distinct CDR3 sequences, approximately 14% of them singletons. What was sequenced was PBMCs or a T cell subset sorted from them (not recorded which). These receptors originate from a man younger than 35 who had mild COVID-19 (a few samples of this study predate the infection). Cell type and time point are not known.

The rearrangement joins TRBV29-1 to TRBJ2-3; 10 bases agree with TRBD2. Germline CDR1 SQVTM, CDR2 ANQGSEA. The CDR3 totals 15 residues. Trimming cost V 6 bases and J 0 bases; bases outside gene matches: 6. The chain's CDR3 is CSVLGLASSTDTQYF. The CDR3, as DNA: TGCAGCGTCTTGGGACTAGCGTCTAGCACAGATACGCAGTATTTT.

Only a few counts were recorded for this clonotype. The CDR3 region is CASLERDKNIQYF. Written as DNA, the CDR3 is TGTGCCAGCCTGGAACGGGATAAAAACATTCAGTACTTC. The chain links TRBV6-2 or TRBV6-3 to TRBJ2-4; maybe TRBD2 (5 bases). The CDR3 covers 13 residues. Looked up from germline, CDR1 is MNHEY and CDR2 is SVGEGT. Between the trimmed V and J ends, which lost 8 bases and 4 bases, there was a span of 12 bases.

At least ten counts were recorded for this clonotype. The CDR3 nucleotides read TGTGCCAGCAGCCTATCGACAGGGTATAGCAATCAGCCCCAGCATTTT. It yields the protein CASSLSTGYSNQPQHF. The rearrangement links TRBV7-8 to TRBJ1-5, with TRBD1 matching 7 bases. With 5 bases clipped from V and 0 bases from J, the junction kept 7 bases outside the gene matches. Germline V gives CDR1 SGHVS, CDR2 FQNEAQ. CDR3 length: 16 residues.

This chain links TRBV27 with TRBJ2-3; the D is unclear. The V end lost 2 bases, the J end lost 1 base, and 10 bases lay between the germline ends. The CDR3 is made up of 15 amino acids. Germline V CDR1 and CDR2: MNHEY, SMNVEV (reference sequence). DNA of the CDR3: TGTGCCAGCAGTTTACGAGGAATTGGCACAGATACGCAGTATTTT. Protein: CASSLRGIGTDTQYF.

This clonotype was seen a handful of times. The chain combines TRBV6-1 with TRBJ1-1; D ambiguous. The CDR3 runs to 12 residues. With 2 bases removed from V and 7 bases from J, the gap between germline ends came to 8 bases. Germline CDR1 MNHNS, CDR2 SASEGT. The DNA for the CDR3 is TGTGCCAGCAGTGAAAACACGGATGAAGCTTTCTTT. It codes for CASSENTDEAFF.

This clonotype was observed at least ten times. One base away lies a much larger clone, so this may be a sequencing read error. The J gene is TRBJ2-3, the V gene TRBV7-6; D unclear. Germline V gene data show CDR1 as SGHVS and CDR2 as FNYEAQ. The CDR3 is 14 residues long. V was trimmed by 0 bases and J by 3 bases, leaving 7 bases between them. The CDR3 DNA follows: TGTGCCAGCAGCTTAGCGGTGGGGACAGATACGCAGTATTTT. The encoded protein is CASSLAVGTDTQYF.

This clonotype was detected a few times. This rearrangement joins TRBV6-5 to TRBJ1-2, with D tentatively TRBD1 (6 bases). This CDR3 region has 14 residues. With 5 bases removed from V and 2 bases from J, the gap between germline ends came to 12 bases. Germline CDR1 reads MNHEY; CDR2 reads SVGAGI. In DNA, the CDR3 is TGTGCCAGCAGTGGTAACACAGGGAACTATGGCTACACCTTC. This codes for CASSGNTGNYGYTF.

This clonotype was detected only a few times. The chain recombines TRBV3-1 with TRBJ1-1; D is unresolved. V was cut by 1 base and J by 1 base, with 19 bases left in between. The CDR3 sequence is 18 residues long. Germline lookup yields CDR1 LGHDT and CDR2 YNNKEL (reference sequence). This CDR3 is CASSQVFKVTGPNTEAFF. CDR3 in DNA: TGTGCCAGCAGCCAAGTTTTTAAGGTGACCGGACCGAACACTGAAGCTTTCTTT. Full variable domain (outside the CDR3, taken from reference TRBV3-1 and TRBJ1-1): DTAVSQTPKYLVTQMGNDKSIKCEQNLGHDTMYWYKQDSKKFLKIMFSYNNKELIINETVPNRFSPKSPDKAHLNLHINSLELGDSAVYFCASSQVFKVTGPNTEAFFGQGTRLTVV.

The rearrangement links TRBV7-2 to TRBJ1-2; TRBD1 matches at 11 bases. The V gene's germline CDR1 is SGHTA and CDR2 FQGNSA. V trimming: 5 bases; J trimming: 8 bases; junction bases outside the gene matches: 10. The CDR3 runs to 15 residues. Here the CDR3 DNA reads TGTGCCAGCAGCGCACGGGGGGGACAGGGGGAGGGCTACACCTTC. Its protein is CASSARGGQGEGYTF.

The rearrangement links TRBV4-1 to TRBJ1-4; TRBD1 might be the D (5 bases). Per the germline V gene, CDR1 is MGHRA and CDR2 is YSYEKL. Between the trimmed V and J ends, which lost 1 base and 6 bases, there was a span of 15 bases. The CDR3 is made up of 16 amino acids. The CDR3 nucleotides read TGCGCCAGCAGCCAAGCTTTGGAGACAGACCATGAAAAACTGTTTTTT. Translation: CASSQALETDHEKLFF.

This clonotype was observed at least ten times. The CDR3 coding sequence is TGTGCCTGGGGACTCGCAGGTCTAGGAGCTTTCTTT. Translating gives CAWGLAGLGAFF. This chain links TRBV30 with TRBJ1-1, with D unresolved. The CDR3 loop spans 12 amino acids. Germline loops: CDR1 GTSNPN, CDR2 SVGIG (reference sequence). The V end lost 5 bases, the J end lost 10 bases, and 17 bases lay between the germline ends.

The V and J genes are TRBV28 and TRBJ2-3; 11 bases fit TRBD2. CDR1 is MDHEN and CDR2 is SYDVKM in the germline V gene. Trimming removed 8 bases from V and 4 bases from J; junction bases left unmatched: 8. The CDR3 has 15 amino acids. The CDR3 spells CASGHSGGASDTQYF. The CDR3 nucleotides read TGTGCCAGCGGTCATAGCGGGGGGGCCTCAGATACGCAGTATTTT.

The chain joins TRBV7-2 to TRBJ1-2, with TRBD1 identical over 9 bases. The germline gives CDR1 SGHTA, CDR2 FQGNSA. CDR3 length: 13 residues. The junction had 6 bases not matched to a gene; V was cut back by 5 bases and J by 8 bases. This CDR3 is CASSAHRGPGYTF. The CDR3 bases are TGTGCCAGCAGCGCCCACAGGGGGCCCGGCTACACCTTC.

This clonotype was counted between two and nine times. The CDR3 sequence: CASQEGGFNEKLFF. CDR3 coding DNA: TGCGCCAGCCAAGAGGGGGGCTTTAATGAAAAACTGTTTTTT. The chain employs TRBV5-1 and TRBJ1-4; perhaps TRBD1 as D (6 bases). Germline loops: CDR1 SGHRS, CDR2 YFSETQ. The V gene lost 7 bases and the J gene lost 4 bases, with 14 bases spanning the gap. CDR3 length: 14 amino acids.

This clonotype was seen more than once but under ten times. V gene TRBV10-3 combines with J gene TRBJ2-1; D is unclear. Trimming pared 10 bases from V and 9 bases from J, leaving 13 bases between. CDR1 ENHRY and CDR2 SYGVKD come from the germline V gene. The CDR3 is made up of 11 amino acids. The CDR3 bases are TGTGCCACGATGGAAAAAGGTGAGCAGTTCTTC. It encodes CATMEKGEQFF.

This chain joins TRBV28 and TRBJ1-5; no clear D gene. Germline V lookup: CDR1 MDHEN, CDR2 SYDVKM. There are 14 residues in the CDR3. V lost 2 bases and J 5 bases, leaving 10 bases between the germline ends. CDR3 sequence reads: CASSLNTRDQPQHF. The CDR3, as DNA: TGTGCCAGCAGTTTAAATACAAGAGATCAGCCCCAGCATTTT.

Concerning this clonotype itself: The junction does not match germline at one end; this may be a read error. The V gene is TRBV7-2, the J gene TRBJ1-1; D might be TRBD1 (6 bases). Germline V gene data show CDR1 as SGHTA and CDR2 as FQGNSA. The CDR3 length is 13 residues. The CDR3, as DNA: TGTGCCAGCAGCTTAACGGGGGGCACTGAAGCTTTATTT. It translates to CASSLTGGTEALF.

CDR3 loop: CASSVATGRGYEQYF. CDR3 DNA: TGTGCCAGCAGCGTAGCTACGGGTAGGGGCTACGAGCAGTACTTC. The J gene is TRBJ2-7, the V gene TRBV9, with D possibly being TRBD1 (5 bases). V lost 0 bases and J 3 bases, leaving 13 bases between the germline ends. Germline V lookup: CDR1 SGDLS, CDR2 YYNGEE. CDR3 length equals 15 residues.

The chain is built from TRBV5-1 and TRBJ1-2, with unresolved D. The CDR3 has 13 amino acids. Germline V gene lookup returns CDR1 SGHRS and CDR2 YFSETQ. V was cut by 3 bases and J by 7 bases, with 13 bases left in between. The CDR3 protein is CASSSLTSSGYTF. The CDR3 region has the DNA TGCGCCAGCAGCTCCTTAACCAGCTCTGGCTACACCTTC.

This clonotype appeared a few times. The chain links TRBV2 to TRBJ2-3; TRBD2 matches 9 bases. The CDR3 length is 16 residues. With 1 base clipped from V and 1 base from J, the junction kept 3 bases outside the gene matches. CDR1 is SNHLY, CDR2 FYNNEI, per germline. The chain's CDR3 is CASSEGLAGGTDTQYF. In nucleotides, the CDR3 is TGTGCCAGCAGTGAAGGTTTAGCGGGGGGCACAGATACGCAGTATTTT.

This clonotype was recorded at least ten times. The genes are TRBV30 and TRBJ2-5; TRBD1 is a possible D gene (6 bases). This CDR3 has 12 amino acids. Germline V gene lookup returns CDR1 GTSNPN and CDR2 SVGIG (reference sequence). With 0 bases removed from V and 5 bases from J, the gap between germline ends came to 7 bases. CDR3 loop: CAWSVQGETQYF. CDR3 nucleotide sequence: TGTGCCTGGAGTGTACAGGGTGAGACCCAGTACTTC.

The chain joins TRBV5-4 to TRBJ2-4; 9 bases agree with TRBD2. Germline-derived CDR1 and CDR2 are SGHNT and YYREEE (reference sequence). This CDR3 has 16 residues. With V trimmed by 6 bases and J by 0 bases, 7 bases remained unmatched. For the CDR3, the DNA is TGTGCCAGCACCCCGGCGGGGGGGGAAGCCAAAAACATTCAGTACTTC. Its translation is CASTPAGGEAKNIQYF.

The gene calls are TRBV9 and TRBJ2-7; 7 bases map to TRBD1. V gave up 2 bases and J gave up 6 bases; unmatched junction bases: 2. The CDR3 extends over 12 amino acids. Germline values: CDR1 SGDLS, CDR2 YYNGEE. CDR3 nucleotides: TGTGCCAGCAGCGTGGGACAGAGCGAGCAGTACTTC. Translating it yields CASSVGQSEQYF.

This clonotype was detected many times. The CDR3 loop reads CASSRAGVSYNEQFF. CDR3 nucleotide sequence: TGCGCCAGCAGCCGAGCCGGGGTATCCTACAATGAGCAGTTCTTC. The chain links TRBV4-1 to TRBJ2-1; TRBD2 is a possible D gene (5 bases). V shed 4 bases and J shed 1 base, with 11 bases lying between them. The CDR3 loop spans 15 amino acids. Germline lookup yields CDR1 MGHRA and CDR2 YSYEKL.

The chain combines TRBV7-9 with TRBJ1-2; TRBD1 matches at 7 bases. The CDR3 covers 17 residues. The germline V gene encodes CDR1 SEHNR and CDR2 FQNEAQ (reference sequence). Trimming removed 5 bases from V and 3 bases from J; junction bases left unmatched: 15. The CDR3 nucleotides are TGTGCCAGCAGCAAACACAGGGGAATCCTTAATGACTATGGCTACACCTTC. It is translated as CASSKHRGILNDYGYTF.

The chain joins TRBV28 to TRBJ1-6, with TRBD1 identical over 12 bases. Germline V gives CDR1 MDHEN, CDR2 SYDVKM. Trimming took 10 bases from V and 7 from J; bases not matched to a gene: 8. CDR3 size: 15 residues. The CDR3 sequence: CATSRDRGPNSPLHF. The CDR3 region has the DNA TGTGCCACCTCCCGGGACAGGGGGCCGAATTCACCCCTCCACTTT. The variable domain in full, with the rest retrieved from reference TRBV28 and TRBJ1-6, is DVKVTQSSRYLVKRTGEKVFLECVQDMDHENMFWYRQDPGLGLRLIYFSYDVKMKEKGDIPEGYSVSREKKERFSLILESASTNQTSMYLCATSRDRGPNSPLHFGNGTRLTVT.

This clonotype was counted only a few times. This chain links TRBV6-1 with TRBJ2-7; either TRBD1 or TRBD2 may fit D (5 bases each). Trimming took 7 bases from V and 0 from J, leaving 10 bases between them. This CDR3 spans 13 amino acids. Germline CDR1 and CDR2: MNHNS and SASEGT. The CDR3 sequence is CASNGGVSYEQYV. Written as DNA, the CDR3 is TGTGCCAGCAATGGGGGAGTCTCCTACGAGCAGTACGTC.